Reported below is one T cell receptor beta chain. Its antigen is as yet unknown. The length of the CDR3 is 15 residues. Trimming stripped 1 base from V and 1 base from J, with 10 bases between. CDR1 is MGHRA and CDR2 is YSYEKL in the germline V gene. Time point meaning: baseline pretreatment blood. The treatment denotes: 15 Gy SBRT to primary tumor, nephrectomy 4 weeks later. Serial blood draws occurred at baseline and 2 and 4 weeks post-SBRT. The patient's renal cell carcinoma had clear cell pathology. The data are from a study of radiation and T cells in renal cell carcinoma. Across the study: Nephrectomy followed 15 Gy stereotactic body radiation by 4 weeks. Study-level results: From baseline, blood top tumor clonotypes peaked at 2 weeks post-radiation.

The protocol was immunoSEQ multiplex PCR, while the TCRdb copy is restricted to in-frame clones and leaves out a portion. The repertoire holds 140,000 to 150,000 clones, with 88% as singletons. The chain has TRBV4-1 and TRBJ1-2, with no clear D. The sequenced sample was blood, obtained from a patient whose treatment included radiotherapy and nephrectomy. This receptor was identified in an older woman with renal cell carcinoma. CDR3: CASSQVGRGNYGYTF. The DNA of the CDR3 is TGCGCCAGCAGCCAAGTTGGGCGGGGTAACTATGGCTACACCTTC.